The 28 T cell receptor beta chains in this list originate from one sample, sequenced in a study of tumor and adjacent non-tumor tissue in lung cancer. The template was RNA from unsorted bulk tissue. Three rounds of nested PCR, following a modified ARM-PCR protocol, produced the TCRbeta library. One entry per CDR3 protein results from TCRdb running MiXCR on the multiplex PCR reads. The table includes roughly 120,000 distinct CDR3 sequences, roughly 75% detected once. Material: lung tumor tissue. Receptors originate from a woman in her sixties or seventies with non-small cell lung cancer.

The chain links TRBV28 to TRBJ1-3, with 7 bases matching TRBD1. From germline, CDR1 is MDHEN and CDR2 SYDVKM. The CDR3 is made up of 13 amino acids. The DNA of the CDR3 is TGTGAGAGCCAGACAGGGACTGGAAACACCATATATTTT. Its translation: CESQTGTGNTIYF.

Remarks on this clonotype: Since the CDR3 does not end with the conserved phenylalanine or tryptophan, this likely comes from a read error. The chain combines TRBV11-2 with TRBJ2-3; possibly TRBD1 for D (6 bases). The CDR3 extends over 14 amino acids. Germline lookup yields CDR1 SGHAT and CDR2 FQNNGV. Trimming cost V 0 bases and J 8 bases, with 12 bases left between them. CDR3 residues: CASSLDRGSGTQYI. The CDR3 region has the DNA TGTGCCAGCAGCTTAGACAGGGGCTCGGGTACGCAGTATATT.

The chain recombines TRBV12-3 or TRBV12-4 with TRBJ1-1, with 9 bases lining up with TRBD1. After removal of 11 bases from V and 6 bases from J, the junction contained 16 bases not matched to a gene. The CDR3 spans 15 residues. The CDR3 DNA reads as TGTGCCCTCAGTTTATCCCGGACAGGGGTAGCTGAAGCTTTCTTT. Amino acids: CALSLSRTGVAEAFF.

In the case of this clonotype: A much larger clone differs by one base, so this may be a read error. This sequence joins TRBV5-6 and TRBJ2-7; TRBD2 might be the D (6 bases). The CDR3 spans 13 residues. Germline loops: CDR1 SGHDT, CDR2 YYEEEE. The chain's CDR3 is CASITRGQGEHYF. The CDR3 DNA is TGTGCCAGCATCACGCGGGGTCAGGGCGAGCATTACTTC.

Worth noting for this clonotype: This sequence may be a read error, since a much larger clone differs from it by one base. The J gene is TRBJ2-7, the V gene TRBV20-1; 10 bases are shared with TRBD2. The germline CDR1 and CDR2 sequences are DFQATT and SNEGSKA (reference sequence). Germline trimming cut 4 bases from V and 4 bases from J; bases unmatched to any gene: 13. The CDR3 contains 16 residues. This CDR3 is CSAKGTSVSAVYEQYF. The CDR3 DNA follows: TGCAGTGCTAAGGGGACTAGCGTGAGTGCTGTGTACGAGCAGTACTTC.

This clonotype was seen a few times. The J gene is TRBJ2-7, the V gene TRBV7-8, with D perhaps TRBD1 or TRBD2 (6 bases each). With 5 bases removed from V and 0 bases from J, the gap between germline ends came to 20 bases. Germline CDR1 reads SGHVS; CDR2 reads FQNEAQ. The CDR3 consists of 17 residues. CDR3 sequence (DNA): TGTGCCAGCAGCCAGGAAAGGGCCAGGGGAGGCTCCTACGAGCAGTACTTC. Protein sequence: CASSQERARGGSYEQYF.

With regard to this clonotype: The junction differs from germline at one of its ends, possibly a read error. The chain is built from TRBV11-1 and TRBJ2-1; 12 nucleotides align to TRBD2. This CDR3 is built from 17 residues. Per the germline V gene, CDR1 is SGHAT and CDR2 is FQDESV (reference sequence). CDR3 DNA sequence: TGCACCAGCAGATTTGGGTTGACTAGCGGGAGCCACAATGAGCAGTTCTTC. It specifies CTSRFGLTSGSHNEQFF.

A remark on this clonotype: At one boundary the junction diverges from the germline segment, which might be a read error. The chain recombines TRBV20-1 with TRBJ1-3; the match to TRBD1 covers 7 bases. The CDR3 is 15 amino acids. The germline V gene has CDR1 DFQATT and CDR2 SNEGSKA (reference sequence). CDR3 nucleotide sequence: TGCCGTGCTAGAGATCGGAACAGGGGTGGAAACACCATATATTTT. This sequence encodes CRARDRNRGGNTIYF.

Notes on this clonotype: The junction departs from germline at one end; a sequencing error may be responsible. J is TRBJ2-1 and V is TRBV6-6; maybe TRBD2 (5 bases). CDR1 is MNHNY and CDR2 is SVGAGI in the germline V gene (reference sequence). This CDR3 contains 14 residues. CDR3 region: CASSEGVRINDQFF. The CDR3, as DNA: TGTGCCAGCAGTGAGGGTGTGCGGATAAATGACCAGTTCTTC.

A note on this clonotype: The junction and the germline gene differ at one end; a read error may be behind it. The gene calls are TRBV12-3 or TRBV12-4 and TRBJ1-5; D might be TRBD1 (6 bases). CDR3 length equals 16 residues. CDR3 coding DNA: TGTGCCAGCAGCCCCACGACCGGGACAAATAATCAGCCCCACCATTTT. Its translation is CASSPTTGTNNQPHHF.

Notes on this clonotype: Since a much larger clone is just one base distant, this may be a read error. The chain uses TRBV6-5 and TRBJ2-6, with 8 nucleotides matching TRBD1. In germline, CDR1 is MNHEY, CDR2 SVGAGI. The CDR3 is 15 amino acids. Here the CDR3 reads CGTLTGVSGANVLTF. The CDR3 DNA is TGTGGCACCCTGACAGGGGTCTCTGGGGCCAACGTCCTGACTTTC.

This clonotype was counted between two and nine times. This sequence joins TRBV7-6 and TRBJ2-1; D possibly corresponds to TRBD1 (5 bases). This CDR3 is 15 amino acids long. The germline CDR1 and CDR2 sequences are SGHVS and FNYEAQ. Trimming left V 4 bases short and J 4 bases short, with 14 bases between. CDR3 loop: CASSSSGKYYNEQFF. In DNA form, the CDR3 reads TGTGCCAGCAGCTCCTCAGGGAAGTATTACAATGAGCAGTTCTTC.

This clonotype has a count of ten or more. This chain uses TRBV5-6 with TRBJ2-6, with 8 bases fitting TRBD1. V was pared by 1 base and J by 9 bases, with 6 bases of the junction left unmatched. The CDR3 sequence is 15 residues long. Germline-derived CDR1 and CDR2 are SGHDT and YYEEEE. This chain's CDR3 is CASSLLGQGDNVLTF. In nucleotides, the CDR3 is TGTGCCAGCAGCTTGCTAGGACAGGGAGACAACGTCCTGACTTTC.

This clonotype has ten or more counts. This sequence joins TRBV12-3 or TRBV12-4 and TRBJ2-1; a possible D gene is TRBD2 (7 bases). The CDR3 covers 15 residues. Trimming removed 3 bases from V and 0 bases from J, with 9 bases in between. In DNA form, the CDR3 reads TGTGCCAGCAGTTTCGGGGGGCGCTCCTACAATGAGCAGTTCTTC. Protein sequence: CASSFGGRSYNEQFF.

On this clonotype itself: At one of its ends the junction is not consistent with the germline gene, which may arise from a read error. V gene TRBV6-6 combines with J gene TRBJ1-2; no clear D. The CDR3 length is 13 residues. CDR1 is MNHNY and CDR2 is SVGAGI in the germline V gene (reference sequence). CDR3 protein: CASPLQYYYGYTF. DNA for the CDR3: TGCGCCAGCCCCCTCCAGTACTACTATGGCTACACCTTC.

The V gene is TRBV11-2, the J gene TRBJ2-7; 9 nucleotides align to TRBD1. V shed 5 bases and J 6 bases; nucleotides not matched to a gene: 11. Germline loops: CDR1 SGHAT, CDR2 FQNNGV. This CDR3 has 15 residues. The CDR3 protein is CASSTWTGAFREQYF. CDR3 sequence (DNA): TGTGCCAGCAGCACGTGGACAGGGGCCTTTCGCGAGCAGTACTTC.

Notes on this clonotype: At one of its ends the junction is not consistent with the germline gene, which may arise from a read error. The J gene is TRBJ1-5, the V gene TRBV4-3; D is possibly TRBD1 (5 bases). This CDR3 region has 13 residues. The germline gives CDR1 LGHNA, CDR2 YSLEER. The CDR3 nucleotides are TGCGCCAGCAACCAAGATTACAGGAAGCCCCAGCATTTT. Protein product: CASNQDYRKPQHF.

This clonotype was seen ten or more times. This rearrangement joins TRBV14 to TRBJ2-1, with D unclear. The CDR3 runs to 14 residues. V was pared by 7 bases and J by 3 bases, with 13 bases between. The germline V gene has CDR1 SGHDN and CDR2 FVKESK. CDR3 sequence: CASTKEAIYNEQFF. DNA for the CDR3: TGTGCCAGCACCAAAGAAGCGATCTACAATGAGCAGTTCTTC.

This clonotype was recorded many times. The V gene is TRBV6-2 or TRBV6-3, the J gene TRBJ2-7; D might be TRBD2 (5 bases). V was cut by 4 bases and J by 3 bases, with 10 bases left in between. Germline V CDR1 and CDR2: MNHEY, SVGEGT. This CDR3 has 13 amino acids. DNA for the CDR3: TGTGCCAGCAGTTCCCGGGATGTCTACGAGCAGTACTTC. Its protein is CASSSRDVYEQYF.

Many counts were recorded for this clonotype. The V gene is TRBV20-1, the J gene TRBJ2-7; 11 bases match TRBD2. Germline trimming cut 6 bases from V and 7 bases from J; bases unmatched to any gene: 14. The CDR3 is 15 amino acids. CDR1 and CDR2 (germline): DFQATT, SNEGSKA (reference sequence). The CDR3 DNA reads TGCAGTGCAACCTCTAGCGGGAGGCCCTCTAGGGAGCAGTACTTC. Protein product: CSATSSGRPSREQYF.

A word on this clonotype: One end of the junction varies from germline; a read error may be responsible. The V call is TRBV11-3, the J call TRBJ1-2, with D unclear. This CDR3 region has 17 residues. The germline CDR1 and CDR2 sequences are SGHNT and YENEEA. CDR3: CDSSLLLAGGSIYGYTF. CDR3 sequence (DNA): TGTGACAGCAGCTTACTACTTGCAGGAGGATCTATCTATGGCTACACCTTC.

Of note for this clonotype: The junction departs from germline at one end; a sequencing error may be responsible. The chain combines TRBV28 with TRBJ2-1, with 7 bases fitting TRBD2. The CDR3 length is 14 residues. Germline CDR1 reads MDHEN; CDR2 reads SYDVKM. In DNA form, the CDR3 reads TGTACCAGCAGTGAGCGGACTAGACATAATGAGCAGTTCTTC. Its translation is CTSSERTRHNEQFF. The full variable domain, its missing parts supplied by reference TRBV28 and TRBJ2-1, is DVKVTQSSRYLVKRTGEKVFLECVQDMDHENMFWYRQDPGLGLRLIYFSYDVKMKEKGDIPEGYSVSREKKERFSLILESASTNQTSMYLCTSSERTRHNEQFFGPGTRLTVL.

The chain combines TRBV4-2 with TRBJ2-7, with 7 bases matching TRBD1. The CDR3 spans 13 residues. Germline assignment: CDR1 LGHNA and CDR2 YNFKEQ. Losses at the gene ends were 6 bases for V and 1 base for J; bases not matched to a gene: 3. This CDR3 is CASRLGQSYEQYF. The CDR3 coding sequence is TGTGCCAGCAGGTTGGGACAGTCCTACGAGCAGTACTTC.

Comments on this clonotype: A read error may be the cause here, since a much bigger clone is one base away. The chain couples TRBV4-1 to TRBJ1-4; no definite D call. The germline CDR1 and CDR2 sequences are MGHRA and YSYEKL. This CDR3 contains 15 residues. The CDR3 loop reads CDSSQAPAGNEKLFF. The CDR3 region has the DNA TGCGACAGCAGCCAAGCCCCGGCAGGCAATGAAAAACTGTTTTTT.

About this clonotype itself: A much larger clone differs by one base, so this may be a read error. V gene TRBV12-3 or TRBV12-4 combines with J gene TRBJ1-1; D possibly corresponds to TRBD1 (6 bases). The CDR3 has 14 amino acids. Trimming left V 5 bases short and J 6 bases short, with 16 bases between. CDR3 in amino acids: CASSKRGEMAEAFF. The CDR3 DNA sequence: TGTGCCAGCAGTAAAAGGGGGGAGATGGCTGAAGCTTTCTTT.

Regarding this clonotype: This sequence may be a read error, since a much larger clone differs from it by one base. The conserved closing phenylalanine or tryptophan is absent in this CDR3, likely reflecting a read error. The rearrangement joins TRBV28 to TRBJ1-2, with 7 bases lining up with TRBD1. The trim removed 3 bases at V and 8 bases at J, leaving 6 bases unmatched. CDR3 length equals 13 residues. Germline V lookup: CDR1 MDHEN, CDR2 SYDVKM. CDR3 bases: TGTGCCAGCAGTTTTCAGGGGGGAGAAGGCTACACCTTG. Translation gives CASSFQGGEGYTL.

V usage is TRBV7-8 and J usage is TRBJ2-1, with D hard to call. The V gene's germline CDR1 is SGHVS and CDR2 FQNEAQ. This CDR3 has 11 residues. The V end lost 3 bases, the J end lost 10 bases, and 7 bases lay between the germline ends. DNA for the CDR3: TGTGCCAGCAGCTTCCCACCCGAGCAGTTCTTC. Translation: CASSFPPEQFF.

As to this clonotype: A junction end diverges from the germline sequence, so it may reflect a read error. The V gene is TRBV4-3, the J gene TRBJ2-6; D possibly matches TRBD1 or TRBD2 (5 bases each). From germline, CDR1 is LGHNA and CDR2 YSLEER. The CDR3 has 16 residues. CDR3: CASSRGRTSGANVLTF. The CDR3 nucleotides read TGTGCCAGCAGCCGGGGACGGACCTCTGGGGCCAACGTCCTGACTTTC.